The T cell receptor (beta chain) described here comes from a study of blood T cell repertoires in COVID-19. Whole-study context: The United States, Italy and Spain provided the acute and convalescent COVID-19 samples. Sources were T cells, B-cell-depleted T cells, or PBMCs; the material itself was cDNA or gDNA.

Germline CDR1 is MNHEY and CDR2 is SVGEGT. Trimming removed 4 bases from V and 8 bases from J; junction bases left unmatched: 12. The length of the CDR3 is 16 residues. In the original analysis: By means of reference gene primer amplification, nucleated cell counts were estimated. The protocol was immunoSEQ multiplex PCR, while the TCRdb copy is restricted to in-frame clones and leaves out a portion. V and J calls and clone size are those listed in that table; D and trimming were worked out from the DNA. The sample shows 300,000 to 400,000 clones, roughly 85% of them seen only once. Sample: PBMCs or T cells enriched from blood (not recorded which). This sequence originates from a woman aged 40 to 49 with acute COVID-19. The V and J genes are TRBV6-2 or TRBV6-3 and TRBJ1-2, with 11 bases fitting TRBD1. CDR3 amino acids: CASSSNPGQGERGYTF. CDR3 sequence (DNA): TGTGCCAGCAGTTCAAACCCGGGACAGGGGGAACGCGGCTACACCTTC.